This TCR beta chain originates from a study of regulatory T cells in long-lasting Graves disease (dated by TCRdb to the early 2020s). Some background on the complete study: Newly diagnosed Graves' disease patients had taken antithyroid drugs for less than 3 months. Persistent Graves' disease patients were compared with newly diagnosed Graves' disease patients by peripheral blood TCR sequencing and RNA sequencing. The study took place in China and was registered as a clinical trial. A total of roughly 35 samples underwent TCR sequencing: roughly 13 from persistent and approximately 20 from newly diagnosed Graves' disease patients. What the work shows at the level of the full study, not this receptor alone: Sequencing and analysis were restricted to the TCR beta chain. Lower TCR Shannon entropy and fewer highly expanded clones were observed in persistent Graves' disease patients than in newly diagnosed patients, which suggested clonal expansion. Persistent patients shared more public clonotypes among themselves (approximately 2,500) than newly diagnosed patients did (over 950). The small sample size was acknowledged by the authors as a limitation that may reduce accuracy. Preferential use of TRBV28, TRBJ1-2 and TRBJ2-5 was observed in persistent disease, whereas TRBV20-1 and TRBJ2-1 were favored in newly diagnosed disease. The study examined only peripheral blood because the primary lesion, thyroid tissue, could not be accessed.

Libraries were made using multiplex PCR. The data were produced on an Illumina HiSeq 4000. TCR beta libraries were built with iRepertoire HTBI primers and Arm-PCR amplification of CDR3 regions. Gel purification was performed on PCR products prior to sequencing. Turning to the authors' computational methods: Across samples, 62 TRBV and over 11 TRBJ segments were identified and used for gene usage analysis of CDR3 amino acid clonotypes. COPE and FqMerger were used to merge the filtered high-quality paired reads into contigs. BLAST was used to align contigs to IMGT TRBV, TRBD and TRBJ reference genes, and CDR3 was defined according to IMGT. Any clonotype with a frequency above 0.1% was classified as a highly expanded clone. Repertoire diversity was measured by Shannon entropy, and V-J evenness by the Gini coefficient. Clonotypes shared by more than one individual were considered public. TCRdb applied fastp at Q25 and MiXCR to the public reads, then kept only in-frame beta chains. Every distinct CDR3 protein forms one entry, paired with its most common genes and DNA. TCRdb assigned the V and J calls; the authors' analysis was not used. Counted in this sample were hundreds of thousands of distinct CDR3 sequences; 15% to 20% of them appeared once. Around 12% of the sample comes from the top ten.

V gives up 3 bases and J gives up 0 bases, and the segment between their germline ends measures 12 bases. From its cysteine to its phenylalanine, the CDR3 spans 15 amino acids. Of all the DNA, just the CDR3 is kept, 45 bases in frame from base 1. Read against the paper, the sample's time point label means: newly diagnosed GD, antithyroid drugs for less than 3 months. For both TCR sequencing and RNA sequencing, RNA was extracted from PBMCs in TRIzol. The diagnosis of Graves' disease was made according to American Thyroid Association guidelines. Recruitment of patients was carried out at an endocrinology department in Xi'an, China. From each patient, 8 to 10 milliliters of peripheral blood was collected into an EDTA anticoagulant tube. PBMCs were isolated by Ficoll Paque Plus density gradient separation without further T cell sorting. RNA quality was checked with an Agilent 2100 Bioanalyzer and agarose gel, and concentration with a NanoDrop 2000.

This clonotype was seen repeatedly, ten times or more. Its antigen is currently not known. No clone much larger than this one lies a single base away; base qualities are absent. These data also featured in a second study, about T cells in Graves' hyperthyroidism and ophthalmopathy. As the second publication notes: A patient counted as having stable Graves' hyperthyroidism if no progression to ophthalmopathy occurred over 18 months of follow-up. Hyperthyroidism patients were newly diagnosed, with disease duration under 2 months, and aged 18 to 65 years. The study excluded patients with uncontrolled infections, other autoimmune diseases, pregnancy or lactation. Diagnoses were based on clinical symptoms, serum thyroxine and TRAb, thyroid ultrasound and orbital computed tomography. A first-round RT-PCR of the TCR CDR3 used the HTBI primer set with the Qiagen OneStep RT-PCR kit. Most expanded thyroid clonotypes (frequency above 0.001) were also found in blood, which suggests that blood repertoires may mirror thyroid immune responses. Ophthalmopathy was separated from stable hyperthyroidism by a 13 V-J signature model, with around 90% sensitivity and about 84% specificity obtained in cross-validation and 80%/75% obtained in testing. In validation, the model predicted progression to ophthalmopathy with over 65% sensitivity and 72% to 75% specificity, a median of 6.5 months before onset. To identify distinguishing TCR V-J signatures, a discovery cohort of 90 to 100 patients was used, comprising 40 to 45 with Graves' ophthalmopathy and roughly 60 with stable Graves' hyperthyroidism. Prospective prediction of ophthalmopathy was tested in an independent validation cohort of approximately 18 hyperthyroidism patients and some 17 patients who later progressed to ophthalmopathy. For training and testing, the approximately 92 patients in the discovery cohort were randomly divided in a 7:3 ratio. Thyroid tissue and blood T-cell repertoires from six Graves' hyperthyroidism patients were also compared in the study. Following sampling, methimazole starting at 30 mg daily was given to hyperthyroidism patients, and high-dose intravenous methylprednisolone was given to ophthalmopathy patients. The libraries were constructed in a second round of multiplex PCR and then size-selected and purified. Libraries were sequenced paired-end with 100 bp reads on an Illumina HiSeq2000. Raw data were processed with SOAPnuke, discarding reads with adapters, uncalled bases, mean Phred below 15, or no exact constant-primer or identifier match. COPE v1.2.5 was used to merge the high-quality paired reads, and each unique nucleotide sequence was defined as a clonotype. Clonotypes were aligned to IMGT TRBV, TRBD and TRBJ reference segments using MiTCR v1.1. The analysis was restricted to V-J combinations with a frequency above 0.0001, which together covered just over 99% of the repertoires. A TCS score was defined as the ratio of F50 (clonal expansion) to E x V (chaos), with BLOSUM62-based TCRdist applied between CDR3 peptides within each V-J. Welch's t-statistics and random forest reduced around 510 V-J features to under 15, which were used in a naive Bayes classifier (R e1071). Sample size was not statistically predetermined, and blinding of investigators to group allocation was not performed. According to the paper, TCR Vbeta CDR3 sequencing was carried out on approximately 140 peripheral blood samples, which came from approximately 43 ophthalmopathy, approximately 72 hyperthyroidism and roughly 17 progressor patients.

In this chain, TRBV12-3 or TRBV12-4 is recombined with TRBJ2-7; the D segment might be TRBD1 or TRBD2, since each matches 5 bases. This TCR came from a man between 18 and 35 years old with Graves disease. Donor details come from another sample of the same person, matched by shared clones. This specimen consisted of peripheral blood mononuclear cells (PBMCs), obtained at new diagnosis, from a patient treated with antithyroid drugs. The DNA sequence reads TGTGCCAGCAGTTTCGGTGGGACGAGCTCCTACGAGCAGTACTTC. Its protein product is CASSFGGTSSYEQYF.